This T cell receptor beta chain came from a study of identical twins. This clonotype was counted a few times. Its matching antigen is unknown. The CDR3 runs 14 residues. The V gene's germline CDR1 is SGHTA and CDR2 FQGNSA. J lost 5 bases, V lost 6 bases, and 4 bases had no gene match. The study's findings and limits: Twin pairs' shared out-of-frame alpha sequences were enriched in low generation probability.

TCRdb reprocessed the 5' RACE reads with MiXCR, giving one entry per CDR3 protein. Of about 250,000 distinct CDR3 sequences in the sample, about 8.9% were seen once. These records were also assigned to another study, of yellow fever vaccine responses in identical twins.

This sequence originates from a woman younger than 35 in good health. The genes are TRBV7-2 and TRBJ2-1; 10 nucleotides line up with TRBD2. The sequenced sample was CD8+ T cells sorted from blood. The CDR3 is CASRERGGNNEQFF. CDR3 in DNA: TGTGCCAGCAGAGAGCGGGGGGGAAACAATGAGCAGTTCTTC.